What follows describes a single T cell receptor (beta chain). The V segment lost 5 bases and the J segment 2 bases; nucleotides outside the gene matches: 3. The germline gives CDR1 LNHNV, CDR2 YYDKDF (reference sequence). There are 14 residues in the CDR3. These data are taken from a study of OX40 agonist ivuxolimab in advanced cancers. Samples were taken at baseline and on day 1 of cycles 4 and 7. Only in-frame clones appear in the TCRdb table, and some are missing; sequencing was by immunoSEQ multiplex PCR. The sample includes under 75,000 clones, 86% seen only once; the top ten take around 0.73%. The rearrangement links TRBV15 to TRBJ2-7; 10 nucleotides align to TRBD2. The sample was CD4+ or CD8+ T cells sorted from blood, taken in a trial of the OX40 agonist ivuxolimab. The TCR comes from an adult with an advanced solid tumor such as melanoma, head and neck, liver or kidney cancer. The CDR3, as DNA: TGTGCCACCAGCCTAGCGGGAGACACCTACGAGCAGTACTTC. This encodes CATSLAGDTYEQYF.